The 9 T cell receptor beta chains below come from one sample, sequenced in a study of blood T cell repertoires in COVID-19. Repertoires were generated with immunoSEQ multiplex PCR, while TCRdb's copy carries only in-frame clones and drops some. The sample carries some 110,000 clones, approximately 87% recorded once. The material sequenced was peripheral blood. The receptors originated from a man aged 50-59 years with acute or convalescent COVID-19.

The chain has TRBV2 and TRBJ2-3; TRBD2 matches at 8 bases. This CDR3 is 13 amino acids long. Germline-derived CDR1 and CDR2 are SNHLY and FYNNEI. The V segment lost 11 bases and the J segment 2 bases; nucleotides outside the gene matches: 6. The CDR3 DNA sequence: TGTGCCTTCAGCGGGGGATTCACAGATACGCAGTATTTT. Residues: CAFSGGFTDTQYF.

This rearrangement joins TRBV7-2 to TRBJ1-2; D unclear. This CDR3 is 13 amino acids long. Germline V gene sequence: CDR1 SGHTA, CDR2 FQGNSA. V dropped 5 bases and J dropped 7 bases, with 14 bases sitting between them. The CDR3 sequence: CASSISTLSGYTF. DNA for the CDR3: TGTGCCAGCAGCATTAGTACCCTCTCTGGCTACACCTTC.

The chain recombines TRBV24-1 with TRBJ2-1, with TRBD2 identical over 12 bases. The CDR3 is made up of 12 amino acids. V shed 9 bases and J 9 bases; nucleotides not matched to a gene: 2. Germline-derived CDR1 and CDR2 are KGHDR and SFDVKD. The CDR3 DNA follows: TGTGCCACCCTGGGACTAGCGGGTGAGCAGTTCTTC. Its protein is CATLGLAGEQFF.

The CDR3 DNA reads TGTGCCAGCAGCCAGGCACCCTACGTCCTGACTTTC. The encoded protein is CASSQAPYVLTF. The chain joins TRBV14 to TRBJ2-6; no definite D call. V was cut by 3 bases and J by 11 bases, with 8 bases left in between. Looked up from germline, CDR1 is SGHDN and CDR2 is FVKESK. The CDR3 loop spans 12 amino acids. The full variable domain, with the rest looked up from reference TRBV14 and TRBJ2-6, is EAGVTQFPSHSVIEKGQTVTLRCDPISGHDNLYWYRRVMGKEIKFLLHFVKESKQDESGMPNNRFLAERTGGTYSTLKVQPAELEDSGVYFCASSQAPYVLTFGAGSRLTVL.

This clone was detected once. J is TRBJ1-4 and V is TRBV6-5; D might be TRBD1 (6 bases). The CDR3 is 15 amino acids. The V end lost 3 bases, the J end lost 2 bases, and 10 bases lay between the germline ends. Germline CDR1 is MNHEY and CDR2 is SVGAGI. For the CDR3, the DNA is TGTGCCAGCAGTTATCGTACAGGGACTAATGAAAAACTGTTTTTT. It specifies CASSYRTGTNEKLFF.

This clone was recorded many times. This chain's CDR3 is CASSLPGGQGSGANVLTF. The CDR3, as DNA: TGTGCCAGCAGTCTTCCTGGGGGACAGGGGTCTGGGGCCAACGTCCTGACTTTC. The chain combines TRBV28 with TRBJ2-6; 10 nucleotides align to TRBD1. Per germline, CDR1 MDHEN and CDR2 SYDVKM. After removal of 5 bases from V and 1 base from J, the junction contained 8 bases not matched to a gene. CDR3 length: 18 residues.

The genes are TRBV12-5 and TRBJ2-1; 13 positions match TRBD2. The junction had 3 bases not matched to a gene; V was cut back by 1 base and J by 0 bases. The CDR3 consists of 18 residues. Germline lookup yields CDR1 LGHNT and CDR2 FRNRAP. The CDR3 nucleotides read TGTGCTAGTGGTTTGGCCCGGACTAGCGGGAGCTCCTACAATGAGCAGTTCTTC. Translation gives CASGLARTSGSSYNEQFF.

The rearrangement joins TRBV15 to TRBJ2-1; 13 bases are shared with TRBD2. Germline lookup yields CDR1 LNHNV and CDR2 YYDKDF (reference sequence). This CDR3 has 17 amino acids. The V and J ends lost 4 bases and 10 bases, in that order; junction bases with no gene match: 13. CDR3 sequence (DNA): TGTGCCACCAGCATGGGGGGGGGACTAGCGGGAAAGGGGGAGCAGTTCTTC. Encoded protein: CATSMGGGLAGKGEQFF.

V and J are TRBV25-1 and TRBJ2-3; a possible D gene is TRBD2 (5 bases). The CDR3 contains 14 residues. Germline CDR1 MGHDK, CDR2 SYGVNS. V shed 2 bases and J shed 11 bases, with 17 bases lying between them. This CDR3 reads CASSEDRPGRGQYF. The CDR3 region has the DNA TGTGCCAGCAGTGAAGACCGCCCGGGTCGGGGGCAGTATTTT.